This T cell receptor (beta chain) was recorded in a study of blood T cell repertoires in COVID-19 (dated by TCRdb to 2018 to 2021). Background for the entire study: Samples covering the acute and convalescent phases of COVID-19 were provided by collaborators in the United States, Italy and Spain. The material from the prospective study consisted of cDNA or gDNA derived from T cells, B-cell-depleted T cells, or PBMCs. Subjects who had been exposed to COVID-19, were actively infected with it, or had recovered from it provided the deeply sampled blood TCRbeta repertoires that made up the dataset. A freely available public database, intended as a resource for researchers studying the immune response to SARS-CoV-2, is where the repertoires were released. The samples were drawn from the first 160 participants of the ongoing ImmuneRACE study and from more than 1,000 subjects provided by 6 global collaborators. Sample metadata almost always included a de-identified subject ID, COVID-19 status, age in years and sex. Where available, HLA class I and class II types were taken from metadata supplied by the sample provider and were not determined by assay-based typing. The full study reports these points: How much clinical and demographic metadata was included differed by source and by participant, and the metadata was provided uncurated.

TCRbeta CDR3 regions were amplified from genomic DNA by means of the immunoSEQ Assay, a bias-controlled multiplex PCR. In the original analysis: Within the assay, amplification of reference gene primers was used to estimate how many nucleated cells each sample contained. To quantify the absolute abundance of each unique TCRbeta CDR3 rearrangement, sequence reads were collapsed and filtered. For each sample, productive Simpson clonality was calculated as the square root of Simpson's diversity index across productive rearrangements. TCRdb took this table from immuneACCESS and kept in-frame rearrangements with V and J called. Such tables lack part of the clones; where checked against another copy, unresolved V genes explain under half of the gap, and the rest is unexplained. V, J and clone size reflect that table, while D and trimming were determined from the DNA. The sample table records approximately 93,000 clones; around 88% of these occur just once. Around 2% of the sample comes from the top ten.

This clone was recorded only once. Its specific antigen is unknown. Per-nucleotide qualities are absent, and no much larger clonotype sits a single base away. Taken from the germline V gene, the CDR1 and CDR2 loops are SNHLY and FYNNEI. The CDR3 runs 14 residues from the cysteine to the phenylalanine. The CDR3 DNA has 42 bases and is translated from base 1. Trimming takes 6 bases from V and 3 bases from J, and the germline ends sit 12 bases apart. One collaborating source in Seattle enrolled patients while the patients were actively infected and followed the patients over time throughout the course of disease. The collaborating institutions used their own protocols to collect whole blood in K2EDTA tubes. Collaborator samples were shipped for TCRbeta analysis as frozen whole blood, isolated PBMCs, or DNA extracted from either sample type.

The source material was peripheral blood. Rearrangement joined TRBV2 to TRBJ1-5; 5 matching bases give a weak D call of TRBD1. This receptor was taken from a man aged 50 to 59 with COVID-19, enrolled during active disease. The encoded CDR3 is CASRRDRFNQPQHF. Read as DNA, the sequence is TGTGCCAGCAGACGCGACAGATTCAATCAGCCCCAGCATTTT.